This T cell receptor (beta chain) was recorded in a study of shared clonotypes between healthy human individuals. CD45RO negativity and positive selection for CCR7 defined naive CD8 cells, a population that excluded terminally differentiated effector memory CD45RA+ cells. The CDR3 extends over 15 amino acids. Germline V gives CDR1 SNHLY, CDR2 FYNNEI. The V gene lost 8 bases and the J gene lost 2 bases, with 18 bases spanning the gap. Produced via immunoSEQ multiplex PCR; TCRdb's table is partial and in-frame only. The table lists a few hundred thousand clones, 95% to 96% of them singletons. The chain has TRBV2 and TRBJ1-1; D not certain. This TCR was recovered from a woman in her thirties in good health. The specimen was naive CD8+ T cells sorted from blood. CDR3 residues: CASPPGRGINTEAFF. CDR3 in DNA: TGTGCCAGCCCACCCGGTCGCGGAATAAACACTGAAGCTTTCTTT.